The following is a T cell receptor beta chain sequence with its context. Residents of about two dozen US areas, aged roughly 18 to 89 years, made up the participants. This record comes from a study of blood T cell repertoires in COVID-19. In the source study's methods: Nucleated cell number was recorded as an estimate derived from reference gene primer amplification. Only in-frame clones appear in the TCRdb table, and some are missing; sequencing was by immunoSEQ multiplex PCR. Clone size and the V and J calls come from that table; the DNA yielded D and trimming. The sample holds fewer than 350,000 clones, 65% to 90% seen once. This TCR was recovered from a woman between 40 and 50 years old with acute COVID-19. The material sequenced was PBMCs or T cells enriched from blood (not recorded which).

The CDR3 region is CASTRGKYGYTF. The CDR3 bases are TGTGCCAGCACTCGGGGAAAGTATGGCTACACCTTC. V is TRBV28 and J is TRBJ1-2; the D is unclear. V lost 7 bases and J 5 bases, leaving 11 bases between the germline ends. Germline loops: CDR1 MDHEN, CDR2 SYDVKM. The CDR3 sequence is 12 residues long.